This TCR beta chain was recovered during a study of blood T cell repertoires in COVID-19. Overall study context: T cells, B-cell-depleted T cells, or PBMCs supplied cDNA or gDNA.

Trimming cost V 1 base and J 5 bases, with 13 bases left between them. Per the germline V gene, CDR1 is SGHDT and CDR2 is YYEEEE. The CDR3 runs to 15 residues. Libraries were prepared by immunoSEQ multiplex PCR; TCRdb keeps only in-frame clonotypes and omits some of them. The table includes about 210,000 clones, 88% detected once. The sequence was collected from a man aged 70 or older with acute or convalescent COVID-19. The gene calls are TRBV5-6 and TRBJ1-5; no clear D. Sequenced input: peripheral blood. The DNA of the CDR3 is TGTGCCAGCAGCTTGTGGTCGGCGGCTGATCAGCCCCAGCATTTT. Amino acids: CASSLWSAADQPQHF.